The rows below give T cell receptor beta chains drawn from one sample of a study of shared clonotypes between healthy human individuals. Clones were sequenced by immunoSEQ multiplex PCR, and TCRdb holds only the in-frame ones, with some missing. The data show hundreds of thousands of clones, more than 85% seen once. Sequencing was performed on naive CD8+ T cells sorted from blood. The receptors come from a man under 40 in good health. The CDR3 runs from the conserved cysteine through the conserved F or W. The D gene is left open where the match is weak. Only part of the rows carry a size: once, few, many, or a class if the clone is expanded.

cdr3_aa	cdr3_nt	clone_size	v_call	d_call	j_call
CASSPQGDTEAFF	TGCGCCAGCAGCCCCCAAGGGGACACTGAAGCTTTCTTT	-	TRBV4-3	-	TRBJ1-1
CASSSSSGRHTGELFF	TGTGCCAGCAGCTCCTCCAGCGGGAGACACACCGGGGAGCTGTTTTTT	-	TRBV9	TRBD2	TRBJ2-2
CASVGGNRVNEQFF	TGTGCCAGCGTAGGGGGAAACAGGGTCAATGAGCAGTTCTTC	once	TRBV27	-	TRBJ2-1
CASTSPTSEQETQYF	TGTGCCAGCACGTCACCGACTAGCGAACAAGAGACCCAGTACTTC	-	TRBV7-9	TRBD2	TRBJ2-5
CASSLRQGINEQYF	TGTGCCAGCAGTTTGCGTCAGGGGATCAACGAGCAGTACTTC	few	TRBV27	-	TRBJ2-7
CASRTSASTDTQYF	TGTGCCAGCAGAACTAGCGCAAGCACAGATACGCAGTATTTT	-	TRBV7-9	TRBD2	TRBJ2-3
CASSSRHPYYGYTF	TGTGCCAGCAGTTCGCGACACCCCTACTATGGCTACACCTTC	-	TRBV27	-	TRBJ1-2
CASSESAWETQYF	TGTGCCAGCAGTGAATCGGCGTGGGAGACCCAGTACTTC	-	TRBV25-1	-	TRBJ2-5
CAWSTETPNEQYF	TGTGCCTGGAGTACCGAGACTCCAAACGAGCAGTACTTC	-	TRBV30	-	TRBJ2-7
CASRPGQGVQETQYF	TGTGCCAGCAGGCCGGGACAGGGGGTACAAGAGACCCAGTACTTC	-	TRBV28	TRBD1	TRBJ2-5
CASSIGLRAYEQYF	TGTGCCAGTAGTATTGGGCTCCGTGCCTACGAGCAGTACTTC	-	TRBV19	-	TRBJ2-7
CASRPNSYEQYF	TGTGCCAGCAGACCCAACTCCTACGAGCAGTACTTC	-	TRBV28	-	TRBJ2-7
CASAMAGGETQYF	TGTGCCAGCGCCATGGCGGGAGGGGAGACCCAGTACTTC	-	TRBV25-1	TRBD2	TRBJ2-5
CASSLVLAGAAYEQYF	TGTGCCAGCAGCTTAGTGTTAGCGGGAGCTGCTTACGAGCAGTACTTC	-	TRBV7-2	TRBD2	TRBJ2-7
CASSQWTGATNEKLFF	TGTGCCAGCAGCCAATGGACAGGGGCTACTAATGAAAAACTGTTTTTT	-	TRBV14	TRBD1	TRBJ1-4
CASSTTGRSYNEQFF	TGTGCCAGTAGCACCACCGGGAGGTCGTACAATGAGCAGTTCTTC	-	TRBV19	TRBD2	TRBJ2-1
CASRIGTGTREQYF	TGTGCCAGCAGGATCGGGACAGGGACACGCGAGCAGTACTTC	-	TRBV6-5	TRBD1	TRBJ2-7
CASSYSRGRMARHEQYF	TGTGCCAGCAGCTACTCCAGGGGGAGGATGGCTCGACACGAGCAGTACTTC	-	TRBV7-6	-	TRBJ2-7
CASSIYIGTSGSMDEQFF	TGTGCCAGTAGTATATATATCGGGACTAGCGGGAGTATGGATGAGCAGTTCTTC	-	TRBV19	TRBD2	TRBJ2-1
CASSSLGALVEKLFF	TGTGCCAGCAGCTCACTGGGGGCCCTGGTGGAAAAACTGTTTTTT	-	TRBV7-9	-	TRBJ1-4
CASSALLTTSGSLVDTQYF	TGTGCCAGCAGCGCGCTCTTAACTACTAGCGGGAGCCTAGTAGATACGCAGTATTTT	-	TRBV7-9	TRBD2	TRBJ2-3
CASSLSLGSGQPFKQYF	TGTGCCAGCAGCTTAAGCCTTGGGTCGGGACAGCCCTTCAAGCAGTACTTC	-	TRBV7-9	TRBD1	TRBJ2-7
CASSSRGSLSETQYF	TGTGCCAGCAGTTCCCGGGGGTCCCTTTCGGAGACCCAGTACTTC	-	TRBV28	-	TRBJ2-5
CSVDTGTSAQGFPDEQYF	TGCAGCGTTGACACCGGGACTAGCGCCCAAGGGTTCCCCGACGAGCAGTACTTC	-	TRBV29-1	TRBD2	TRBJ2-7
CATSRAPWTSGSRGAQYF	TGTGCCACCAGCAGAGCCCCCTGGACTAGCGGGAGCCGGGGGGCCCAGTACTTC	-	TRBV15	TRBD2	TRBJ2-5
CASSPPPTLAGVYNEQFF	TGTGCCAGCAGCCCACCACCAACACTAGCGGGAGTGTACAATGAGCAGTTCTTC	-	TRBV7-9	TRBD2	TRBJ2-1
CASSLGTGIIYGYTF	TGTGCCAGCAGCTTGGGGACAGGGATAATCTATGGCTACACCTTC	-	TRBV5-5	TRBD1	TRBJ1-2
CASSIGGFPQETQYF	TGTGCCAGTAGTATAGGGGGCTTTCCACAAGAGACCCAGTACTTC	-	TRBV19	-	TRBJ2-5
CASSSLAGEYGEQFF	TGCGCCAGCAGTTCACTAGCGGGAGAATATGGTGAGCAGTTCTTC	-	TRBV10-1	TRBD2	TRBJ2-1
CASKPRYYEQYF	TGTGCCAGCAAGCCTAGATACTACGAGCAGTACTTC	-	TRBV2	-	TRBJ2-7
CASSPDRGITDTQYF	TGTGCCAGCAGCCCCGACAGGGGGATCACAGATACGCAGTATTTT	-	TRBV7-6	TRBD1	TRBJ2-3
CASSALWAGVNTEAFF	TGTGCCAGCAGCGCACTCTGGGCGGGAGTGAACACTGAAGCTTTCTTT	-	TRBV7-9	-	TRBJ1-1
CASRERDRGYEQYF	TGTGCCAGCAGGGAACGGGACAGGGGGTACGAGCAGTACTTC	-	TRBV28	TRBD1	TRBJ2-7
CASSYGKGSAEQFF	TGTGCCAGCAGTTACGGTAAAGGGTCGGCTGAGCAGTTCTTC	-	TRBV6-5	-	TRBJ2-1
CASSLGTTQFF	TGTGCCAGCAGCCTAGGGACTACGCAGTTCTTC	-	TRBV14	TRBD2	TRBJ2-1
CASSKDTTGVHNEQFF	TGTGCCAGCAGCAAAGATACTACGGGGGTTCACAATGAGCAGTTCTTC	-	TRBV21-1	-	TRBJ2-1
CATSRAPPDTYEQYF	TGTGCCACCAGCAGAGCCCCACCGGATACCTACGAGCAGTACTTC	once	TRBV15	-	TRBJ2-7
CATSPQGQGVSYNEQFF	TGTGCCACCAGCCCCCAGGGACAGGGTGTCTCCTACAATGAGCAGTTCTTC	-	TRBV15	TRBD1	TRBJ2-1
CASSARGGVSSYEQYF	TGCGCCAGCAGTGCGAGAGGGGGGGTAAGCTCCTACGAGCAGTACTTC	once	TRBV10-2	-	TRBJ2-7
CASSLDQGMNTEAFF	TGCGCCAGCAGCTTGGATCAGGGAATGAACACTGAAGCTTTCTTT	-	TRBV5-1	-	TRBJ1-1
CASVVRQDISYEQYF	TGTGCCAGCGTGGTAAGACAGGACATCTCCTACGAGCAGTACTTC	-	TRBV6-6	-	TRBJ2-7